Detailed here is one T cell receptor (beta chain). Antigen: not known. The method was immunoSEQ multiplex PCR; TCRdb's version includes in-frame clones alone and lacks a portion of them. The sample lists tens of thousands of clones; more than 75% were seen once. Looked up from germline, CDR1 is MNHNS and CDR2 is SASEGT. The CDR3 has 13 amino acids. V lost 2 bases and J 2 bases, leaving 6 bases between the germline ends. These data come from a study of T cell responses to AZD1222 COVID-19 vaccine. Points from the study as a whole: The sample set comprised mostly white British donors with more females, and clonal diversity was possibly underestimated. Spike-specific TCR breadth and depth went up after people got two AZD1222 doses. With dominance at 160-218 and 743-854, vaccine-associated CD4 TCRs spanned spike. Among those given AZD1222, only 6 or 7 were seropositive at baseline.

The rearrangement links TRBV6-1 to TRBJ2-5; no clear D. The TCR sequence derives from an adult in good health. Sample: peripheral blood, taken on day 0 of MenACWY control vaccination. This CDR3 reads CASSEIPQETQYF. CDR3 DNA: TGTGCCAGCAGTGAAATCCCGCAAGAGACCCAGTACTTC.